This passage covers 24 T cell receptor beta chains from one sample sequenced in a study of T cells in tumors and immune-related adverse events. Produced via immunoSEQ multiplex PCR; TCRdb's table is partial and in-frame only. Of over 7,000 clones listed, roughly 92% were seen once; the top ten hold roughly 2.4%. This specimen consisted of lymph node tissue, obtained from a patient treated with anti-PD-1 therapy. The receptors were sampled from a female donor with metastatic renal cell carcinoma.

The DNA of the CDR3 is TGTGCCAGCAGTTCGGGGTTAGGGGAGAGGGACACTGAAGCTTTCTTT. This translates into CASSSGLGERDTEAFF. The V and J genes are TRBV2 and TRBJ1-1; a weak D match, TRBD1 (5 bases). The V gene lost 5 bases and the J gene lost 3 bases, with 19 bases spanning the gap. The CDR3 sequence is 16 residues long. Germline V gene sequence: CDR1 SNHLY, CDR2 FYNNEI.

V usage is TRBV18 and J usage is TRBJ2-2, with unresolved D. The CDR3 runs 14 residues. CDR1 is KGHSH and CDR2 is LQKENI in the germline V gene. The V gene lost 6 bases and the J gene lost 5 bases, with 13 bases spanning the gap. CDR3 bases: TGTGCCAGCTCCATGCCCCCCGTGACCGGGGAGCTGTTTTTT. Translation gives CASSMPPVTGELFF.

This chain's CDR3 is CASSLLAGGTYEQYF. CDR3 DNA sequence: TGTGCCAGCAGCCTGCTAGCGGGGGGAACCTACGAGCAGTACTTC. This chain uses TRBV7-2 with TRBJ2-7, with 11 positions matching TRBD2. Germline loops: CDR1 SGHTA, CDR2 FQGNSA. The CDR3 loop spans 15 amino acids. V dropped 5 bases and J dropped 2; count of bases not matched to a gene: 5.

The genes are TRBV11-2 and TRBJ1-4; the D is unclear. Trimming cost V 2 bases and J 8 bases, with 9 bases left between them. The CDR3 totals 13 residues. Germline V gives CDR1 SGHAT, CDR2 FQNNGV. Here the CDR3 DNA reads TGTGCCAGCAGCTTAACCGCGGGAGAAAAACTGTTTTTT. As protein: CASSLTAGEKLFF.

The chain couples TRBV5-6 to TRBJ1-2; 8 bases line up with TRBD1. The CDR3 has 14 amino acids. The germline V gene has CDR1 SGHDT and CDR2 YYEEEE. The V and J ends lost 4 bases and 5 bases, in that order; junction bases with no gene match: 7. CDR3 coding DNA: TGTGCCAGCAGCCTCGGGACAGGACTTTATGGCTACACCTTC. Translating it yields CASSLGTGLYGYTF. The whole variable domain, filled in from reference TRBV5-6 and TRBJ1-2, reads DAGVTQSPTHLIKTRGQQVTLRCSPKSGHDTVSWYQQALGQGPQFIFQYYEEEERQRGNFPDRFSGHQFPNYSSELNVNALLLGDSALYLCASSLGTGLYGYTFGSGTRLTVV.

The gene calls are TRBV5-4 and TRBJ2-6; D perhaps matches TRBD1 (6 bases). V was clipped by 5 bases and J by 4 bases, with 25 bases between them. CDR3 length equals 19 residues. In germline, CDR1 is SGHNT, CDR2 YYREEE (reference sequence). CDR3 protein: CASSPGVRSALGGANVLTF. In nucleotides, the CDR3 is TGTGCCAGCAGTCCAGGGGTCAGGTCCGCCCTAGGGGGGGCCAACGTCCTGACTTTC.

V and J are TRBV7-8 and TRBJ2-7; possibly TRBD1 or TRBD2 for D (5 bases each). This CDR3 spans 14 amino acids. Germline V gene lookup returns CDR1 SGHVS and CDR2 FQNEAQ. Trimming took 5 bases from V and 2 from J, leaving 13 bases between them. CDR3 sequence: CASSPGTPTYEQYF. Here the CDR3 DNA reads TGTGCCAGCAGCCCGGGGACCCCCACCTACGAGCAGTACTTC.

V gene TRBV7-2 combines with J gene TRBJ2-2; the D gene is possibly TRBD2 (5 bases). Germline assignment: CDR1 SGHTA and CDR2 FQGNSA. Deletions cut 0 bases from V and 5 bases from J, with 13 bases between. This CDR3 is built from 16 residues. CDR3 region: CASSLALWAGTGELFF. DNA of the CDR3: TGTGCCAGCAGCTTAGCTCTTTGGGCGGGTACCGGGGAGCTGTTTTTT.

A single count supports this clone. The chain joins TRBV19 to TRBJ2-1; 10 nucleotides line up with TRBD2. V was pared by 4 bases and J by 12 bases, with 3 bases of the junction left unmatched. CDR1 and CDR2 from the germline V gene are LNHDA and SQIVND (reference sequence). This CDR3 has 12 amino acids. The CDR3 protein is CASSTSGSWQFF. DNA for the CDR3: TGTGCCAGTAGTACTAGCGGGAGTTGGCAGTTCTTC. Complete variable domain (other parts from reference TRBV19 and TRBJ2-1): DGGITQSPKYLFRKEGQNVTLSCEQNLNHDAMYWYRQDPGQGLRLIYYSQIVNDFQKGDIAEGYSVSREKKESFPLTVTSAQKNPTAFYLCASSTSGSWQFFGPGTRLTVL.

The V and J genes are TRBV10-1 and TRBJ1-1; D uncertain. The V gene's germline CDR1 is WNHNN and CDR2 SYGVQD (reference sequence). V was clipped by 6 bases and J by 1 base, with 9 bases between them. This CDR3 contains 13 residues. CDR3 protein: CASSLTENTEAFF. The CDR3 DNA follows: TGCGCCAGCAGCCTAACAGAGAACACTGAAGCTTTCTTT.

The chain is built from TRBV5-1 and TRBJ2-5; no clear D. Trimming stripped 5 bases from V and 2 bases from J, with 7 bases between. Per germline, CDR1 SGHRS and CDR2 YFSETQ. CDR3 length equals 12 residues. The CDR3 spells CASREQQETQYF. Written as DNA, the CDR3 is TGCGCCAGCAGGGAGCAACAAGAGACCCAGTACTTC.

V usage is TRBV5-1 and J usage is TRBJ2-2, with a weak D call TRBD2 (6 bases). The germline V and J ends were trimmed by 4 bases and 8 bases, with 12 bases remaining between them. Germline V CDR1 and CDR2: SGHRS, YFSETQ. The CDR3 spans 13 residues. The CDR3 region has the DNA TGCGCCAGCAGCCTGTCACTAGCTGGGGAGCTGTTTTTT. Translated: CASSLSLAGELFF.

The chain has TRBV20-1 and TRBJ2-5; no definite D call. This CDR3 comprises 11 residues. Germline-derived CDR1 and CDR2 are DFQATT and SNEGSKA (reference sequence). The V end was cut by 3 bases, the J end by 9 bases, with 11 bases between. CDR3 in amino acids: CSARERRAQYF. In DNA, the CDR3 is TGCAGTGCTAGGGAGCGACGGGCCCAGTACTTC.

V is TRBV11-3 and J is TRBJ2-5, with D perhaps TRBD2 (7 bases). Germline V gene data show CDR1 as SGHNT and CDR2 as YENEEA. CDR3 length: 14 residues. Trimming removed 0 bases at V and 7 bases at J, with 12 bases between. CDR3 sequence: CASSLDRGAGTQYF. The DNA for the CDR3 is TGTGCCAGCAGCTTAGACCGGGGGGCCGGGACCCAGTACTTC.

This chain joins TRBV11-2 and TRBJ1-1; D gene ambiguous. Germline V CDR1 and CDR2: SGHAT, FQNNGV. Trimming shortened V by 4 bases and J by 9 bases, and 12 bases separated the two germline ends. This CDR3 is 12 amino acids long. CDR3 in amino acids: CASSSTTGKAFF. The CDR3 nucleotides are TGTGCCAGCAGCTCTACGACCGGAAAAGCTTTCTTT.

This chain links TRBV10-3 with TRBJ1-1; the match to TRBD1 covers 9 bases. The trim removed 7 bases at V and 3 bases at J, leaving 12 bases unmatched. The CDR3 loop spans 16 amino acids. Germline V gene data show CDR1 as ENHRY and CDR2 as SYGVKD. The CDR3 nucleotides are TGTGCCATCACTCCGACCGGGACAGGGAAATACACTGAAGCTTTCTTT. Encoded protein: CAITPTGTGKYTEAFF.

This chain links TRBV19 with TRBJ1-5, with 11 bases aligning to TRBD1. CDR1 is LNHDA, CDR2 SQIVND, per germline (reference sequence). With V trimmed by 11 bases and J by 5 bases, 8 bases remained unmatched. The CDR3 length is 14 residues. This CDR3 reads CALPRDRGDQPQHF. The CDR3 DNA follows: TGTGCCCTACCGCGGGACAGGGGGGATCAGCCCCAGCATTTT. The complete variable domain, with remaining parts taken from reference TRBV19 and TRBJ1-5, reads DGGITQSPKYLFRKEGQNVTLSCEQNLNHDAMYWYRQDPGQGLRLIYYSQIVNDFQKGDIAEGYSVSREKKESFPLTVTSAQKNPTAFYLCALPRDRGDQPQHFGDGTRLSIL.

The rearrangement links TRBV27 to TRBJ2-7; D may be TRBD2 (6 bases). With 7 bases removed from V and 2 bases from J, the gap between germline ends came to 24 bases. The V gene's germline CDR1 is MNHEY and CDR2 SMNVEV (reference sequence). This CDR3 has 17 residues. The CDR3 reads CASTPTGVMLPPYEQYF. DNA for the CDR3: TGTGCCAGCACCCCTACGGGGGTGATGTTGCCGCCCTACGAGCAGTACTTC.

The V and J genes are TRBV9 and TRBJ2-6; 10 bases align to TRBD1. The trim removed 2 bases at V and 0 bases at J, leaving 5 bases unmatched. This CDR3 has 18 residues. Germline V lookup: CDR1 SGDLS, CDR2 YYNGEE. CDR3 amino acids: CASSVGTGVLSGANVLTF. For the CDR3, the DNA is TGTGCCAGCAGCGTCGGGACAGGGGTCCTCTCTGGGGCCAACGTCCTGACTTTC.

V usage is TRBV15 and J usage is TRBJ2-3, with a possible D match to TRBD1 (6 bases). Germline assignment: CDR1 LNHNV and CDR2 YYDKDF (reference sequence). V lost 0 bases to trimming and J lost 2 bases, with 9 bases between them. This CDR3 comprises 15 residues. Here the CDR3 reads CATSRDRGNTDTQYF. CDR3 in DNA: TGTGCCACCAGCAGAGATAGGGGGAACACAGATACGCAGTATTTT.

V usage is TRBV19 and J usage is TRBJ2-2; possibly TRBD2 for D (6 bases). Deletions cut 3 bases from V and 5 bases from J, with 13 bases between. CDR3 size: 15 residues. CDR1 is LNHDA, CDR2 SQIVND, per germline (reference sequence). CDR3 region: CASSIDASVTGELFF. The CDR3 region has the DNA TGTGCCAGTAGTATTGACGCTAGCGTTACCGGGGAGCTGTTTTTT.

V is TRBV7-8 and J is TRBJ1-1; the D is unclear. This CDR3 spans 12 amino acids. Trimming shortened V by 1 base and J by 5 bases, and 5 bases separated the two germline ends. Germline CDR1 SGHVS, CDR2 FQNEAQ. The DNA of the CDR3 is TGTGCCAGCAGCTTAGGAGAGACTGAAGCTTTCTTT. It yields the protein CASSLGETEAFF.

This clone was counted once. The genes are TRBV6-1 and TRBJ1-2, with D maybe TRBD1 (5 bases). In germline, CDR1 is MNHNS, CDR2 SASEGT. This CDR3 comprises 15 residues. The ends were cut back, 5 bases at V and 8 bases at J, with 21 bases in the middle. The CDR3 DNA sequence: TGTGCCAGCAGTCTTCCGACAGTAGCGCGCGGCGGCTACACCTTC. Its translation: CASSLPTVARGGYTF.

This sequence joins TRBV7-2 and TRBJ2-3, with 11 bases matching TRBD1. The CDR3 totals 14 residues. Germline-derived CDR1 and CDR2 are SGHTA and FQGNSA. J lost 14 bases, V lost 5 bases, and 12 bases had no gene match. The CDR3 bases are TGTGCCAGCAGCCGAAGGACAGGGGGCGAGGTATTGTATTTT. This sequence encodes CASSRRTGGEVLYF.